This paragraph reports one T cell receptor (beta chain). Its antigen is not known. It was with 60 Vbeta and 13 Jbeta primers that the PCR ran. Per the study methods: Later work found approximately 80 million unique TCR beta chains, with 9.5 million to 11 million shared. Here immunoSEQ multiplex PCR was the method, and the copy in TCRdb shows in-frame clones only, minus some. V and J calls and clone size are given by that table; D and trimming were obtained from the DNA. The sample shows over 150,000 clones, around 83% of them seen only once. This sample stems from a study of cytomegalovirus exposure and HLA in healthy donors. Study-level findings and limits: Researchers reported in a later analysis that a missense DCLRE1C variant was tied to TCR beta V- and J-gene trimming.

At collection, donors were nominally healthy, but unrecorded immune exposures were probable. The ends lost 0 bases at V and 5 bases at J; junction bases unmatched: 5. Per germline, CDR1 SGHRS and CDR2 YFSETQ. The length of the CDR3 is 15 residues. Sample: PBMCs. This clonotype was obtained from a man aged 45 to 65 in good health and CMV-seronegative. The genes are TRBV5-1 and TRBJ2-5, with 9 bases lining up with TRBD2. As DNA, the CDR3 is TGCGCCAGCAGCTTGGCCGCGGGGGGGGGTGAGACCCAGTACTTC. Translation: CASSLAAGGGETQYF. Based on the CDR3 plus reference TRBV5-1 and TRBJ2-5, the full variable domain is KAGVTQTPRYLIKTRGQQVTLSCSPISGHRSVSWYQQTPGQGLQFLFEYFSETQRNKGNFPGRFSGRQFSNSRSEMNVSTLELGDSALYLCASSLAAGGGETQYFGPGTRLLVL.